Listed below are T cell receptor beta chains from one sample, sequenced in a study of molecular identifiers for immune sequencing clone quantification. Each CDR3 protein gets one entry after TCRdb re-called the PCR reads with MiXCR. The sample holds over 70,000 distinct CDR3 sequences; approximately 25% are singletons and the top ten take approximately 0.78%. Input material: naive CD8+ T cells from blood, with Jurkat cell RNA spiked in. The receptors shown here come from a human donor in good health. Some libraries in this study had Jurkat cell RNA spiked in. Each CDR3 is given with its conserved first and last residue. The order of the fields is D gene, clone size, V gene, CDR3 length, J gene, CDR3 protein, CDR3 DNA. D genes are given only for firm matches. Part of the rows lack a size; the others show once, few, many or a class for expanded clones.

D: .; size: many; V: TRBV6-1; length: 14; J: TRBJ2-3; CDR3: CASNKGTTTDTQYF; DNA: TGTGCCAGCAATAAGGGGACGACGACAGATACGCAGTATTTT
D: .; size: many; V: TRBV29-1; length: 12; J: TRBJ2-2; CDR3: CSVWLNTGELFF; DNA: TGCAGCGTTTGGCTAAATACCGGGGAGCTGTTTTTT
D: .; size: .; V: TRBV19; length: 14; J: TRBJ1-2; CDR3: CASTPQWATDGYTF; DNA: TGTGCCAGTACCCCTCAATGGGCCACCGATGGCTACACCTTC
D: .; size: many; V: TRBV18; length: 17; J: TRBJ2-4; CDR3: CASSPEGGAIAKNIQYF; DNA: TGTGCCAGCTCACCCGAAGGGGGAGCGATAGCCAAAAACATTCAGTACTTC
D: .; size: many; V: TRBV12-3/TRBV12-4; length: 14; J: TRBJ2-7; CDR3: CASSLGGQYYEQYF; DNA: TGTGCCAGCAGCCTCGGGGGACAGTACTACGAGCAGTACTTC
D: .; size: .; V: TRBV9; length: 16; J: TRBJ1-3; CDR3: CASSPRRIDPGNTIYF; DNA: TGTGCCAGCAGCCCCCGGAGGATAGATCCTGGAAACACCATATATTTT
D: TRBD1; size: many; V: TRBV5-8; length: 16; J: TRBJ2-7; CDR3: CASSLTAGQGAFEQYF; DNA: TGTGCCAGCAGCTTGACAGCCGGACAGGGGGCTTTCGAGCAGTACTTC
D: .; size: few; V: TRBV28; length: 14; J: TRBJ1-1; CDR3: CASSLTQVNTEAFF; DNA: TGTGCCAGCAGCCTAACCCAGGTGAACACTGAAGCTTTCTTT
D: TRBD2; size: many; V: TRBV29-1; length: 13; J: TRBJ2-1; CDR3: CSVILAQYNEQFF; DNA: TGCAGCGTTATACTAGCGCAGTACAATGAGCAGTTCTTC
D: TRBD1; size: .; V: TRBV6-5; length: 13; J: TRBJ2-1; CDR3: CANSYTGGNEQFF; DNA: TGTGCCAACAGTTACACAGGGGGCAATGAGCAGTTCTTC
D: TRBD2; size: few; V: TRBV6-6; length: 16; J: TRBJ2-2; CDR3: CASRPEAGFGPGELFF; DNA: TGTGCCAGCAGACCAGAAGCGGGATTTGGTCCCGGGGAGCTGTTTTTT
D: .; size: few; V: TRBV4-1; length: 13; J: TRBJ1-1; CDR3: CASSPSHVTEAFF; DNA: TGCGCCAGCAGCCCCTCACATGTAACTGAAGCTTTCTTT
D: .; size: .; V: TRBV29-1; length: 16; J: TRBJ1-2; CDR3: CSVEGGRGKANYGYTF; DNA: TGCAGCGTTGAGGGGGGCAGGGGAAAGGCTAACTATGGCTACACCTTC
D: TRBD1; size: .; V: TRBV4-3; length: 16; J: TRBJ1-3; CDR3: CASSPYTGGAGNTIYF; DNA: TGCGCCAGCAGCCCGTATACAGGGGGCGCCGGAAACACCATATATTTT
D: TRBD1; size: few; V: TRBV19; length: 13; J: TRBJ2-1; CDR3: CASSTFAGGEQFF; DNA: TGTGCCAGTAGTACTTTCGCAGGGGGTGAGCAGTTCTTC
D: .; size: many; V: TRBV5-6; length: 12; J: TRBJ2-7; CDR3: CASSRAFSEQYF; DNA: TGTGCCAGCAGCCGTGCATTCTCCGAGCAGTACTTC
D: TRBD2; size: few; V: TRBV3-1; length: 20; J: TRBJ2-5; CDR3: CASSLTRSGLAGTKQETQYF; DNA: TGTGCCAGCAGCCTTACGCGGTCGGGACTAGCGGGGACTAAGCAAGAGACCCAGTACTTC
D: TRBD2; size: .; V: TRBV27; length: 15; J: TRBJ2-7; CDR3: CASSPETSQPWEQYF; DNA: TGTGCCAGCAGTCCCGAGACTAGCCAACCATGGGAGCAGTACTTC
D: .; size: .; V: TRBV29-1; length: 12; J: TRBJ2-2; CDR3: CSVVFNPGGLFF; DNA: TGCAGCGTTGTGTTTAACCCCGGGGGGCTGTTTTTT
D: .; size: .; V: TRBV6-5; length: 15; J: TRBJ2-7; CDR3: CAGSYSRGLGAEQYF; DNA: TGTGCCGGCAGTTACTCGAGGGGACTTGGGGCCGAGCAGTACTTC
D: .; size: many; V: TRBV5-6; length: 12; J: TRBJ2-7; CDR3: CASSLEDGEQYF; DNA: TGTGCCAGCAGCTTGGAGGACGGGGAGCAGTACTTC
D: .; size: few; V: TRBV4-2; length: 15; J: TRBJ2-3; CDR3: CASSGTRLSTDTQYF; DNA: TGTGCCAGCAGCGGGACGAGACTTAGCACAGATACGCAGTATTTT